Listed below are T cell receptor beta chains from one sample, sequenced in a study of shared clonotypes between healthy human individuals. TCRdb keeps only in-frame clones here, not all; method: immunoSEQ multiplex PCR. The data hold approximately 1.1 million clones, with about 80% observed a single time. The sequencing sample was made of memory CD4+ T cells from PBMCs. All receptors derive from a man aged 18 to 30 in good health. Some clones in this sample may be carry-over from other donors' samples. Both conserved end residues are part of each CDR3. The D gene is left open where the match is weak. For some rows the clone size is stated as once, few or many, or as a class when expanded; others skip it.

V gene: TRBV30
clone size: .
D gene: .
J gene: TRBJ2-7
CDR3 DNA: TGTGCCTGGAGTTTTAATAACTACGAGCAGTACTTC
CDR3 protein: CAWSFNNYEQYF

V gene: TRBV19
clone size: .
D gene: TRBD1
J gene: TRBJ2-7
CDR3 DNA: TGTGCCAGTAGTAAAAGGGAACAGGGGGACTACGAGCAGTACTTC
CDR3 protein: CASSKREQGDYEQYF

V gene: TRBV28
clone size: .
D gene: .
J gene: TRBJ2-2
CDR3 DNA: TGTGCCAGCAGTTTCAGTTTGGGCAGGCACCCCCGCCCGAACACCGGGGAGCTGTTTTTT
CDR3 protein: CASSFSLGRHPRPNTGELFF

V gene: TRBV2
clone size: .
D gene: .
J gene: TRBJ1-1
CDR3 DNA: TGTGCCAGCAGTGTACTTCTGCGGGGGACTGAAGCTTTCTTT
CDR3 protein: CASSVLLRGTEAFF

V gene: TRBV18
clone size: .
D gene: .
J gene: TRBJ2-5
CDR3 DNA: TGTGCCAGCTCACCACCGGGCACAGGGTACCAAGAGACCCAGTACTTC
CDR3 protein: CASSPPGTGYQETQYF

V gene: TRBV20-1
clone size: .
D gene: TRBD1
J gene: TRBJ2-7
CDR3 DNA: TGCAGTGCTTCAGACAGGGAAGGGCAGTACTTC
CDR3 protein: CSASDREGQYF

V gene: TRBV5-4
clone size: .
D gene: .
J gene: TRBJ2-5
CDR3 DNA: TGTGCCAGCAGCTTGGCCCTGGCTAGCAGTCAAGAGACCCAGTACTTC
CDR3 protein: CASSLALASSQETQYF

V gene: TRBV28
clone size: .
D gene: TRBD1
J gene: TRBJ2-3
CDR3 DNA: TGTGCCAGCAGCCGGGGGGACAGGGACACAGATACGCAGTATTTT
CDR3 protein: CASSRGDRDTDTQYF

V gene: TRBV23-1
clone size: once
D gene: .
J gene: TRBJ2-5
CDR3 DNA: TGCGCCAGCACCCGCCGTGAGGAGACCCAGTACTTC
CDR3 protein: CASTRREETQYF

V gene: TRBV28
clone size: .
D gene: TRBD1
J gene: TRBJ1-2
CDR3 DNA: TGTGCCAGCAGTTTTCTCCTCGGACAGGGGGCGTTGAGCGGCTACACCTTC
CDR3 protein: CASSFLLGQGALSGYTF

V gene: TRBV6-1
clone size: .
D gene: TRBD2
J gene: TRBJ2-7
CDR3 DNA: TGTGCCAGCAGCTCTAGCGGGAGCACCTACGAGCAGTACTTC
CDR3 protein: CASSSSGSTYEQYF

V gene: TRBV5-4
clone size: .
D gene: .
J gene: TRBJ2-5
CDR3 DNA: TGTGCCAGCAGCTTTAGCGAGACAGGCCAAGAGACCCAGTACTTC
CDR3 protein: CASSFSETGQETQYF

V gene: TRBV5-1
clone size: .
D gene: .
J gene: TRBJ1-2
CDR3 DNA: TGCGCCAGCAGCTTGGTCGGCTATGGCTACACCTTC
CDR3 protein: CASSLVGYGYTF

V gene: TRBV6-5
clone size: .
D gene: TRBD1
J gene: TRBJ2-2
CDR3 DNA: TGTGCCAGCAGCAAACTCCAGGGGGTGGCCGGGGAGCTGTTTTTT
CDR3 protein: CASSKLQGVAGELFF

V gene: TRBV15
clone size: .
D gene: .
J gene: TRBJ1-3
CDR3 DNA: TGTGCCACCAGCAGAACGGGGCTTAGCTCTGGAAACACCATATATTTT
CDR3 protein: CATSRTGLSSGNTIYF

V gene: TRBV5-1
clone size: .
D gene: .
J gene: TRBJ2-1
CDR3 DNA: TGCGCCAGCAGCCGGGCAAAGGGTGGCTACAATGAGCAGTTCTTC
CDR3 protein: CASSRAKGGYNEQFF

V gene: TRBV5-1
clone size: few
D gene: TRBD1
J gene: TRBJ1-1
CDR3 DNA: TGCGCCAGCAGCCCCAGACAGGGCATGAACACTGAAGCTTTCTTT
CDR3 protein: CASSPRQGMNTEAFF

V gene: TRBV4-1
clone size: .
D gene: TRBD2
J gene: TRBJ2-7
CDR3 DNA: TGCGCCAGCAGCCAAGACCCACGGACTAGCGGAACCTACGAGCAGTACTTC
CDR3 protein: CASSQDPRTSGTYEQYF

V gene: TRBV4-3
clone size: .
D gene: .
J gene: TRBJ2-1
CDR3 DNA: TGCGCCAGCACCCGGGACAAAGATAACAATGAGCAGTTCTTC
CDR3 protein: CASTRDKDNNEQFF

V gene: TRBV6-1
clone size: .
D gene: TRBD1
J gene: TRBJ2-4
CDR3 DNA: TGTGCCAGCAGTAAGGGACAGGGTGAGGGCATTCAGTACTTC
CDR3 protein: CASSKGQGEGIQYF

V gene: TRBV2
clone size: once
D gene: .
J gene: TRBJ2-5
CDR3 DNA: TGTGCCAGCAGTGAACAGGGGGGGCCTAGGGGGACCCAGTACTTC
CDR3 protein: CASSEQGGPRGTQYF

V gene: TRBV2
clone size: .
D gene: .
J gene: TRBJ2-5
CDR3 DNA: TGTGCCAGCAGCGGGAGTCAATGGGAGACCCAGTACTTC
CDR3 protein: CASSGSQWETQYF

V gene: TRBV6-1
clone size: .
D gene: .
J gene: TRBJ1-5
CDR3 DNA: TGTGCCAGCAGTTCGCGACACAGAGACCTATTGCCCCAGCATTTT
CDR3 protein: CASSSRHRDLLPQHF

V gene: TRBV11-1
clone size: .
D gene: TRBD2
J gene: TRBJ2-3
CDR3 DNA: TGTGCCAGCAGCGTAGCGGGAGCGCAGTATTTT
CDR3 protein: CASSVAGAQYF

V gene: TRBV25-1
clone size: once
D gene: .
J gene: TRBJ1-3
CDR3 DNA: TGTGCCAGCAGTGATCGAGCACGATCTGGAAACACCATATATTTT
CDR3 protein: CASSDRARSGNTIYF

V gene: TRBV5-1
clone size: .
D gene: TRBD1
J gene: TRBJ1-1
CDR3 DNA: TGCGCCAGCAACAGACAGGGGATGGTGGGGAACACTGAAGCTTTCTTT
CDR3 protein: CASNRQGMVGNTEAFF

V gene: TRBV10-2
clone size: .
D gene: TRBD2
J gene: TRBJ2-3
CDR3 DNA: TGCGCCAGCAGCGAGTGGGGGACTAGCGGGAAGAGAACGCAGTATTTT
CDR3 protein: CASSEWGTSGKRTQYF

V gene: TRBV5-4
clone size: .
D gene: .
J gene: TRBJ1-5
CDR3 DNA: TGTGCCAGCAGCGTGGACGGAGTTCGGCCCCAGCATTTT
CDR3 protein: CASSVDGVRPQHF

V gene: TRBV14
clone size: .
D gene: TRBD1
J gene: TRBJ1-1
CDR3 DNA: TGTGCCAGCAGCGGATCCAGGGGGCTAGTTATGAACACTGAAGCTTTCTTT
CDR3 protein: CASSGSRGLVMNTEAFF

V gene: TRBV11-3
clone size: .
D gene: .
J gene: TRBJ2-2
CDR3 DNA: TGTGCCAGCAGCTTAGGGACAGCGAACACCGGGGAGCTGTTTTTT
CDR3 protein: CASSLGTANTGELFF

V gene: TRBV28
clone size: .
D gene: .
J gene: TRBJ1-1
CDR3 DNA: TGTGCCAGCATGGTGGGGGGCGACGACACTGAAGCTTTCTTT
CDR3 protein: CASMVGGDDTEAFF

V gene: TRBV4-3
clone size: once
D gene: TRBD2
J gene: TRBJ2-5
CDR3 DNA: TGCGCCAGCAGCCAAGAGTGGCGGGAGCGAAGGGAGACCCAGTACTTC
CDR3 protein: CASSQEWRERRETQYF

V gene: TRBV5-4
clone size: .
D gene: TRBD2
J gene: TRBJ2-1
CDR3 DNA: TGTGCCAGCTTCGGGGGACTAGCGGGGATTAATGAGCAGTTCTTC
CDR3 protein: CASFGGLAGINEQFF

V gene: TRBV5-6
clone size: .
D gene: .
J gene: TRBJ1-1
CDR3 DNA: TGTGCCAGCAGCTTGGGCCCGGGCACTGAAGCTTTCTTT
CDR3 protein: CASSLGPGTEAFF

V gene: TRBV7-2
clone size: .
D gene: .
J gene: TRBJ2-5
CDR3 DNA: TGTGCCAGCAGCCAGGGAGTCGGGGAGACCCAGTACTTC
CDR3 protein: CASSQGVGETQYF

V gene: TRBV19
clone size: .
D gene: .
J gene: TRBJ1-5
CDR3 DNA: TGTGCCAGTAGTCGAGGTGGCAATCAGCCCCAGCATTTT
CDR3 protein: CASSRGGNQPQHF

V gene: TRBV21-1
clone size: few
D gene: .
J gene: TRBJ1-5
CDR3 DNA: TGTGCCAGCAGCAAAGCGTCCCGGGCAGGAAATCAGCCCCAGCATTTT
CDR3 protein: CASSKASRAGNQPQHF

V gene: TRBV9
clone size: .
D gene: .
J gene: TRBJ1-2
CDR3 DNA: TGTGCCAGCAGCGTGCAGGGTGGGGTCTACACCTTC
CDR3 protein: CASSVQGGVYTF

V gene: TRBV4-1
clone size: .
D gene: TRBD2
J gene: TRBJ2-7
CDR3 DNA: TGCGCCAGCAGCCCAGCGGGACTTGGGGCGGAGCAGTACTTC
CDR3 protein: CASSPAGLGAEQYF

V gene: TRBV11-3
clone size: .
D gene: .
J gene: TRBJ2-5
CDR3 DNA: TGTGCCAGCAGCAGAGGAGGGGTGGTAGAGACCCAGTACTTC
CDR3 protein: CASSRGGVVETQYF

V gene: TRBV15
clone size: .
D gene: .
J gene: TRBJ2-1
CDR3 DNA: TGTGCCACCAGCAGAGATGCGGACAATGAGCAGTTCTTC
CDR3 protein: CATSRDADNEQFF

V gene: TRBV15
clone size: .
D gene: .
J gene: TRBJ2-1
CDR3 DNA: TGTGCCACCAGCAGAGATCGGGGTGAGCAGTTCTTC
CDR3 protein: CATSRDRGEQFF

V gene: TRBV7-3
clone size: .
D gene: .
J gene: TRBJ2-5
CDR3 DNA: TGTGCCAGCAGCGAAGACAGCGGTTCCCAAGAGACCCAGTACTTC
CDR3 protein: CASSEDSGSQETQYF

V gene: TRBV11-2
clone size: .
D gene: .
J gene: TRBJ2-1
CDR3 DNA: TGTGCCAGCAGCCCCTTAAACTACAATGAGCAGTTCTTC
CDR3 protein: CASSPLNYNEQFF

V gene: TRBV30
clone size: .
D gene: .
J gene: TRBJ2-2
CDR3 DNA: TGTGCCTGGAGTGTAGGTGGGAGCCGCACCGGGGAGCTGTTTTTT
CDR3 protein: CAWSVGGSRTGELFF

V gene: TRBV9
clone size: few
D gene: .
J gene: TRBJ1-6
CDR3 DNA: TGTGCCAGCAGCGTAGACAGGGCTAATTCACCCCTCCACTTT
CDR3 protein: CASSVDRANSPLHF

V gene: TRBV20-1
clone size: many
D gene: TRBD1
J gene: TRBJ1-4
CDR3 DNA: TGCAGTGCTGGGGGACAGGGAGGGCTGTTTTTT
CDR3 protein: CSAGGQGGLFF

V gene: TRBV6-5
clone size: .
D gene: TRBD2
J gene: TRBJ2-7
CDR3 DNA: TGTGCCAGCAGTATAGCGGGGGCCTCCTACGAGCAGTACTTC
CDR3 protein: CASSIAGASYEQYF